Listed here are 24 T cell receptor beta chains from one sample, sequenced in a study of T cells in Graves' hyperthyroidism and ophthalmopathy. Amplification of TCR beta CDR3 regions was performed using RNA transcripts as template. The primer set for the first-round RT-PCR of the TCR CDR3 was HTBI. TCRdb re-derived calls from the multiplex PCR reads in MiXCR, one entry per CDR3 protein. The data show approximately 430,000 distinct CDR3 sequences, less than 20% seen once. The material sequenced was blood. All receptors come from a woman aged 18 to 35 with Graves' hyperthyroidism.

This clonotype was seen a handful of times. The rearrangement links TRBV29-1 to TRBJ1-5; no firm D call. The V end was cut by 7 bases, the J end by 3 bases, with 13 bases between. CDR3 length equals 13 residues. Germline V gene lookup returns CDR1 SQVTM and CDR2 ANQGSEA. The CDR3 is CSAQEENNQPQHF. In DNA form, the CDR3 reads TGCAGCGCCCAGGAGGAGAACAATCAGCCCCAGCATTTT.

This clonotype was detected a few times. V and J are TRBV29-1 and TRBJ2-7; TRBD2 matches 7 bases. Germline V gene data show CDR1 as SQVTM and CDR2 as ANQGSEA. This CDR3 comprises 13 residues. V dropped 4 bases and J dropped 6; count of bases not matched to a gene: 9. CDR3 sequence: CSVGISGGGEQYF. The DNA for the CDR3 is TGCAGCGTTGGTATATCGGGGGGAGGCGAGCAGTACTTC.

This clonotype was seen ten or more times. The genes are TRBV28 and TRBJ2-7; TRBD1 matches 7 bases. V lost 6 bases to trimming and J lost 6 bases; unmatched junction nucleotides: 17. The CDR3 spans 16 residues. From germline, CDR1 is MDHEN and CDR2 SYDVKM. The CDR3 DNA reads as TGTGCCAGCAGATACACCACAGGGGACCCAACGGGCGAGCAGTACTTC. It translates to CASRYTTGDPTGEQYF.

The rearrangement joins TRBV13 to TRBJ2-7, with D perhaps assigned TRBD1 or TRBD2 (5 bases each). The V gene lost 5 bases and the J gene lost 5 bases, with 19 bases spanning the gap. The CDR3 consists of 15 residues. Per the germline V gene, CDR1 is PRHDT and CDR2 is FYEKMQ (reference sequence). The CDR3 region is CASSPGAQGNHEQYF. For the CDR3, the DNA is TGTGCCAGCAGCCCCGGGGCGCAAGGGAACCACGAGCAGTACTTC. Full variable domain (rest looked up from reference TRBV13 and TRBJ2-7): AAGVIQSPRHLIKEKRETATLKCYPIPRHDTVYWYQQGPGQDPQFLISFYEKMQSDKGSIPDRFSAQQFSDYHSELNMSSLELGDSALYFCASSPGAQGNHEQYFGPGTRLTVT.

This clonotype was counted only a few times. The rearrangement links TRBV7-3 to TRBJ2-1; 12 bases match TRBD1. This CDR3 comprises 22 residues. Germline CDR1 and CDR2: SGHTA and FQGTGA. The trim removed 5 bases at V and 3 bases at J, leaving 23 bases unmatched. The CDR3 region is CASSPKRDRDRGLVENYNEQFF. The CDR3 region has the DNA TGTGCCAGCAGCCCAAAGAGGGACCGGGACAGGGGGCTTGTGGAAAACTACAATGAGCAGTTCTTC.

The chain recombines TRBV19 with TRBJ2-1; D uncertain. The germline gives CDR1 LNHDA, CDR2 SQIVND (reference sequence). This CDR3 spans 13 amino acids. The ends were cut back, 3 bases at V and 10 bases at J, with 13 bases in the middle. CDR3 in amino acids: CASSIPPGVEQFF. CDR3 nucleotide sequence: TGTGCCAGTAGTATTCCCCCAGGAGTCGAGCAGTTCTTC.

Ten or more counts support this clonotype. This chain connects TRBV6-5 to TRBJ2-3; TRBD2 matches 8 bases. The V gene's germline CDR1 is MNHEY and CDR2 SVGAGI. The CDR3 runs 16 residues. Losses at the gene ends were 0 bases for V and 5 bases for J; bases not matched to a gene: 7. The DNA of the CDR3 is TGTGCCAGCAGTTACTCGACCGCGGGGGGTCGAGATACGCAGTATTTT. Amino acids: CASSYSTAGGRDTQYF.

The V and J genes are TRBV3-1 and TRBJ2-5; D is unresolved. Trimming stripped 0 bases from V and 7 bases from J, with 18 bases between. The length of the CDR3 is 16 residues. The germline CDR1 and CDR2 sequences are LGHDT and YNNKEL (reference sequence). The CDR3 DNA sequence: TGTGCCAGCAGCCAAGAGAAACAGTCCAGGAGATGGACCCAGTACTTC. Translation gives CASSQEKQSRRWTQYF.

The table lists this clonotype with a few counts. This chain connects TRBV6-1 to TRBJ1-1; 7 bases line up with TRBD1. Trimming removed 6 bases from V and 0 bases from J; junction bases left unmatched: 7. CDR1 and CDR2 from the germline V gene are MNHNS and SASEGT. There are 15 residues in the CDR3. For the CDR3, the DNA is TGTGCCAGCAGACCCAGAGGGGGCGTGAACACTGAAGCTTTCTTT. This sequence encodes CASRPRGGVNTEAFF.

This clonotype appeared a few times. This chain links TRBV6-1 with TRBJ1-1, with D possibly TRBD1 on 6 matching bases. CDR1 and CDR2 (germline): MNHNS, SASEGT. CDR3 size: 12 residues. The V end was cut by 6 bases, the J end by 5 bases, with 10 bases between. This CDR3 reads CASRTGLTEAFF. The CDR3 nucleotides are TGTGCCAGCAGAACAGGGTTAACTGAAGCTTTCTTT.

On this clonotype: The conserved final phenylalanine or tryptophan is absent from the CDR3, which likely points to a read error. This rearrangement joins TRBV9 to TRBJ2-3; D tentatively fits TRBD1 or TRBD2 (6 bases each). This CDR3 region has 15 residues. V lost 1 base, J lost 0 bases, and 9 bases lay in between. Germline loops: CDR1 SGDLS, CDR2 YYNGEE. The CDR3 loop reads CASSVQGTSTDTQYS. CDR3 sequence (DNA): TGTGCCAGCAGCGTACAGGGGACTAGCACAGATACGCAGTATTCT.

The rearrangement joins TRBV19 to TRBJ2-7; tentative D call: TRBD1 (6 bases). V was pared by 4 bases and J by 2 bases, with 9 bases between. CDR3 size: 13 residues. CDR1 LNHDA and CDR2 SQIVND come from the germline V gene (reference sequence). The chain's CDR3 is CASSNTGPYEQYF. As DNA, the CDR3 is TGTGCCAGTAGTAATACAGGGCCCTACGAGCAGTACTTC.

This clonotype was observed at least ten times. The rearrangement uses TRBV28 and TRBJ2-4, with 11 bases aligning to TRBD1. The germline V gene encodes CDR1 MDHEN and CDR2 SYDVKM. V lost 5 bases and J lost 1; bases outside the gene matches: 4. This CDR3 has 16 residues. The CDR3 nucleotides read TGTGCCAGCAGTCCCCGGGACAGGGGGGCCAAAAACATTCAGTACTTC. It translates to CASSPRDRGAKNIQYF.

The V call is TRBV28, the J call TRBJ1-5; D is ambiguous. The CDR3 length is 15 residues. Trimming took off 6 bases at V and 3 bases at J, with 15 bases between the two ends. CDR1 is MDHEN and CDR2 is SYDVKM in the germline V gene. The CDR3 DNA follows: TGTGCCAGCAGCTCAGGACGGGAGTACAATCAGCCCCAGCATTTT. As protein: CASSSGREYNQPQHF.

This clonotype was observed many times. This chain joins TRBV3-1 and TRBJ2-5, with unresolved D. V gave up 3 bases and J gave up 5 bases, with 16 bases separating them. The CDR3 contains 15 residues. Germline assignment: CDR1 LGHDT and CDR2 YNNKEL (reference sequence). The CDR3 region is CASSHFRIHLETQYF. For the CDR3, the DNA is TGTGCCAGCAGCCATTTCAGAATCCACCTCGAGACCCAGTACTTC.

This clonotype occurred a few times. The CDR3 coding sequence is TGTGCCAGCAGGCCCGGATTAGACACCGGGGAGCTGTTTTTT. It yields the protein CASRPGLDTGELFF. The genes are TRBV6-4 and TRBJ2-2; D is ambiguous. Trimming took 6 bases from V and 3 from J, leaving 11 bases between them. Germline V gene lookup returns CDR1 MRHNA and CDR2 SNTAGT. The CDR3 runs 14 residues.

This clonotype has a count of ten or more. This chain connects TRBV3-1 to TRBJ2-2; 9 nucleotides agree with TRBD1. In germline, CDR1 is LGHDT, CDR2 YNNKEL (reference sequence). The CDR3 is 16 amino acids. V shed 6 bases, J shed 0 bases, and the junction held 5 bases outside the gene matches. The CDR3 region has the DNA TGTGCCAGCAGACGGACAGGGGACCCGAACACCGGGGAGCTGTTTTTT. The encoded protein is CASRRTGDPNTGELFF.

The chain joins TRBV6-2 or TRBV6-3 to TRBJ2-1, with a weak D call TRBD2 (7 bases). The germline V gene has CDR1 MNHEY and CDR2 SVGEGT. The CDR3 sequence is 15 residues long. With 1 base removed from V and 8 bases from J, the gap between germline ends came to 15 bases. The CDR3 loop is CASSYLAGAGDEQFF. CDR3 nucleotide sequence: TGTGCCAGCAGTTACTTGGCGGGGGCTGGGGATGAGCAGTTCTTC.

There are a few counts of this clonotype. CDR3 region: CASSSTSGRLPDTQYF. Written as DNA, the CDR3 is TGTGCCAGCAGCTCCACTAGCGGGAGGCTACCAGATACGCAGTATTTT. The gene calls are TRBV7-2 and TRBJ2-3; the match to TRBD2 covers 12 bases. V lost 4 bases, J lost 4 bases, and 6 bases stayed unmatched. This CDR3 region has 16 residues. The V gene's germline CDR1 is SGHTA and CDR2 FQGNSA.

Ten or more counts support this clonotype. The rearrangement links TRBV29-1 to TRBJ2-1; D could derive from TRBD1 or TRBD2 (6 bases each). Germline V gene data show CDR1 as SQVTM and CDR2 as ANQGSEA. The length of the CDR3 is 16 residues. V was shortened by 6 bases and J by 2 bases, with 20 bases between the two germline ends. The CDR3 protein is CSVQTNRAGTYNEQFF. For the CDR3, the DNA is TGCAGCGTCCAAACGAACAGGGCGGGGACCTACAATGAGCAGTTCTTC.

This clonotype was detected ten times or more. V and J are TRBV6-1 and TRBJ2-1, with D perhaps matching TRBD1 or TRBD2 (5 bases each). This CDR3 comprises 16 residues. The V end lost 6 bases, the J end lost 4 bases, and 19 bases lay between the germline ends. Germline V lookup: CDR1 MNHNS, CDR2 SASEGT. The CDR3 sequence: CASRGVGRYGYNEQFF. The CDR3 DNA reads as TGTGCCAGCAGGGGGGTTGGCAGGTATGGGTACAATGAGCAGTTCTTC.

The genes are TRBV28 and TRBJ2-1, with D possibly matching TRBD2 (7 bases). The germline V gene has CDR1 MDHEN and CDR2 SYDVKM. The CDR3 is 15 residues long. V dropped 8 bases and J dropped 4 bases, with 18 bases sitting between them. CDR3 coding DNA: TGTGCCAGCGAATATGGGGGAGGGGGATACAATGAGCAGTTCTTC. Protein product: CASEYGGGGYNEQFF.

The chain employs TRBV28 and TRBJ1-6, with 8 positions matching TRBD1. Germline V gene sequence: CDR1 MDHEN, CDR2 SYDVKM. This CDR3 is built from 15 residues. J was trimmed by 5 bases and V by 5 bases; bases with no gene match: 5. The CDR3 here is CASSIDRGNNSPLHF. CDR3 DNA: TGTGCCAGCAGTATCGACAGGGGCAATAATTCACCCCTCCACTTT.

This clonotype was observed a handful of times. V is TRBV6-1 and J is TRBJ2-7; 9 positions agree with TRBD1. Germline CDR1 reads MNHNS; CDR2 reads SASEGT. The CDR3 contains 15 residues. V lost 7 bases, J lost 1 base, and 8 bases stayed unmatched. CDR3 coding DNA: TGTGCCAGCAATAGGGACAGGGCAACTTCCTACGAGCAGTACTTC. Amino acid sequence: CASNRDRATSYEQYF.